This TCR beta chain was identified during a study of blood T cell repertoires in COVID-19. Study-level information: Whether acute or convalescent, the COVID-19 samples came from the United States, Italy and Spain. The cDNA or gDNA used as material had been derived from T cells, B-cell-depleted T cells, or PBMCs.

The table lists this clone with a count of one. Germline V CDR1 and CDR2: LNHDA, SQIVND (reference sequence). The V gene end was trimmed by 5 bases and the J gene end by 1 base; junction bases not matched to a gene: 7. The CDR3 has 17 amino acids. As originally analysed: Estimation of nucleated cell counts relied on the amplification of reference gene primers. Clones were read by immunoSEQ multiplex PCR, and TCRdb kept only the in-frame ones, dropping some. V, J and clone size were drawn from that table, and D and trimming were deduced from the DNA. The data contain 280,000 or so clones, around nine tenths of them singletons.

This receptor was identified in a woman aged 60 to 75 with acute or convalescent COVID-19. The chain links TRBV19 to TRBJ2-1; 11 bases align to TRBD2. Sequences were obtained from peripheral blood. The CDR3 region is CASSSRLAGRSYNEQFF. The CDR3 DNA follows: TGTGCCAGTAGTTCTCGACTAGCGGGAAGATCCTACAATGAGCAGTTCTTC.